This T cell receptor beta chain was found in a study of response to subunit inactivated influenza vaccine. Findings of the study overall: Only a handful of new T cells, the authors suggested, are recruited with each seasonal influenza vaccination.

V lost 5 bases, J lost 2 bases, and 9 bases stayed unmatched. The CDR3 is 16 amino acids. MiXCR, applied by TCRdb to the RT-PCR reads, yields one record per CDR3 protein. In the table there are around 480,000 distinct CDR3 sequences, roughly 9.8% of which are singletons. As to this clonotype: Its antigen is not identified.

Material: PBMCs from blood, obtained about 40 days after vaccination. This receptor was identified in a man aged 50-60 years who received an inactivated influenza vaccine. The chain couples TRBV12-3 or TRBV12-4 to TRBJ2-4, with 7 positions matching TRBD1. Here the CDR3 reads CASSPRAGGSKNIQYF. CDR3 in DNA: TGTGCCAGCAGTCCCCGGGCAGGGGGTTCCAAAAACATTCAGTACTTC.